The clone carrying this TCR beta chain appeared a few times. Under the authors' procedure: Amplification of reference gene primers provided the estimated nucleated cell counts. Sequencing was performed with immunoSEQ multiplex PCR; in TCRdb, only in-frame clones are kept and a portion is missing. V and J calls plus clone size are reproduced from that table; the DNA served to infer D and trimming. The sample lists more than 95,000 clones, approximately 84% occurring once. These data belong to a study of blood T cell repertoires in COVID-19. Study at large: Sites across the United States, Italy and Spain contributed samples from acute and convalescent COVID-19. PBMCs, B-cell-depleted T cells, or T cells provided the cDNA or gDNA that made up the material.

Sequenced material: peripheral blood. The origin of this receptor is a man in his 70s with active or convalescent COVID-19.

The CDR3 DNA reads as TGTGCCAGCAGGTCAGGACAGACAGAAACCAATGAAAAACTGTTTTTT. Translated, it gives CASRSGQTETNEKLFF. J is TRBJ1-4 and V is TRBV28; D may be TRBD1 (6 bases). CDR1 and CDR2 (germline): MDHEN, SYDVKM. The CDR3 has 16 amino acids. Trimming removed 6 bases from V and 5 bases from J, with 19 bases in between.